The TCR beta chain under discussion was sequenced for a study of blood T cell repertoires in COVID-19. Study information: Some COVID-19 samples were acute and others convalescent; all came from the United States, Italy and Spain. PBMCs, B-cell-depleted T cells, or T cells were the source of the cDNA or gDNA that made up the material.

Authors' methods: The assay estimated nucleated cells by amplifying reference gene primers. Clones were sequenced by immunoSEQ multiplex PCR, and TCRdb holds only the in-frame ones, with some missing. V and J calls plus clone size are reproduced from that table; the DNA served to infer D and trimming. Of tens of thousands of clones in the sample, 85% to 95% are singletons; the top ten hold roughly 4%. Germline loops: CDR1 SGHKS, CDR2 YYEKEE (reference sequence). CDR3 length: 13 residues. Trimming took 3 bases from V and 7 from J, leaving 13 bases between them. The sequencing sample was made of peripheral blood. The TCR was taken from a woman aged 45-65 years in a cohort sampled during active COVID-19. The chain recombines TRBV5-5 with TRBJ1-2; D ambiguous. CDR3 protein: CASSSGGSGGYTF. The DNA of the CDR3 is TGTGCCAGCAGCTCCGGAGGTTCTGGTGGCTACACCTTC.